A selection of T cell receptor beta chains follows, all from one sample in a study of blood T cells in healthy people across ages. TCRdb redid the calling of the 5' RACE reads with MiXCR, one entry per CDR3 protein. The sample contains roughly 1,100,000 distinct CDR3 sequences, less than 25% of which appear only once. These data were also reused for a study on T cells of mothers and their children.

What was sequenced was blood. These receptor sequences come from a girl aged 2-10 years in good health. CDR3s include the opening cysteine and the closing phenylalanine or tryptophan.

TRBV7-9,CASSPTSSDTQYF
TRBV28,CASSPLRAYTEAFF
TRBV20-1,CSAPSPGLQFF
TRBV6-5,CASSLTLTVGNQPQHF
TRBV9,CASSEGGATEAFF
TRBV27,CASSLSSNALQPQHF
TRBV29-1,CTYSGGDPPLEQYF
TRBV29-1,CSVEVEGRGRTDTQYF
TRBV28,CASSFEGFRRPQHF
TRBV9,CASSAGGTGETQYF
TRBV11-2,CASSSSGPNYGYTF
TRBV5-1,CASRSGGRYNGQFF
TRBV6-5,CASSYLRRQGAGGGYTF
TRBV15,CATSSVGTISQETQYF
TRBV5-1,CASSVKPTGQTTGGTQYF
TRBV28,CASSPARDFTDTQYF
TRBV10-3,CATGEDYGYTF
TRBV29-1,CSVDPRPLSGNTIYF
TRBV25-1,CASSVWLAQTYNEQFF
TRBV20-1,CSARDWGRTGELFF
TRBV20-1,CSARDLSNYGYTF
TRBV20-1,CSASPLARNTDTQYF
TRBV21-1,CASSKVASGGERTDTQYF
TRBV7-9,CASSPTWTASYEQYF